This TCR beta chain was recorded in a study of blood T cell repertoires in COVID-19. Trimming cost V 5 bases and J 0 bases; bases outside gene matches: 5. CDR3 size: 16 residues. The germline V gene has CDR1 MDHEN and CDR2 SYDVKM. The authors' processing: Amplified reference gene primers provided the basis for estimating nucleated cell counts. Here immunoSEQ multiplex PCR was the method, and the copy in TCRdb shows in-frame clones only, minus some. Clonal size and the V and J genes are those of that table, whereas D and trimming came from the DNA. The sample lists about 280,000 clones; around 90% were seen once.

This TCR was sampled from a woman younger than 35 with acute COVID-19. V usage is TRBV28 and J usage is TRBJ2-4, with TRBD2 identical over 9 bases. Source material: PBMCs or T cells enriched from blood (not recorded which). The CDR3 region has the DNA TGTGCCAGCAGTAGACTAGCGGAAGTAGCCAAAAACATTCAGTACTTC. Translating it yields CASSRLAEVAKNIQYF.